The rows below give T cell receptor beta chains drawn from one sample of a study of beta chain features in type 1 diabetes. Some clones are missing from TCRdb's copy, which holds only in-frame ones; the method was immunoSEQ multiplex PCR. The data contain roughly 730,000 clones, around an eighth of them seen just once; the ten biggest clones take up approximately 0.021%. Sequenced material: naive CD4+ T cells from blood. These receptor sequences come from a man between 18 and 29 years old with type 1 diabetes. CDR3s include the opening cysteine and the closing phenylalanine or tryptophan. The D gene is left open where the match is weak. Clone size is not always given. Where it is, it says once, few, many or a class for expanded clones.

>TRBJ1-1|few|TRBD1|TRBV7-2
CASSSRQGGTEAFF
TGTGCCAGCAGCTCAAGACAGGGGGGGACTGAAGCTTTCTTT
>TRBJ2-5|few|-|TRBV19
CASSPFGSPKETQYF
TGTGCCAGTAGTCCTTTTGGGTCTCCTAAAGAGACCCAGTACTTC
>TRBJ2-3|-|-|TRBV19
CASSIRTDTQYF
TGTGCCAGTAGTATACGGACAGATACGCAGTATTTT
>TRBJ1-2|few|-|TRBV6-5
CATTNRGGLDGYTF
TGTGCCACCACGAACCGGGGGGGCTTAGATGGCTACACCTTC
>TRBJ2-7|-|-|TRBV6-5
CASSYKGRGWPYEQYF
TGTGCCAGCAGTTACAAAGGCAGGGGATGGCCCTACGAGCAGTACTTC
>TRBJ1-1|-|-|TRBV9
CASSVGGGTGAFF
TGTGCCAGCAGCGTAGGTGGAGGGACCGGCGCTTTCTTT
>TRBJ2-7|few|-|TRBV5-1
CASSPEVLGEQYF
TGCGCCAGCAGCCCCGAGGTTTTGGGGGAGCAGTACTTC
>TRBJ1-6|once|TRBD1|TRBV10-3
CAISGQGQASPLHF
TGTGCCATCAGTGGACAGGGCCAGGCTTCACCCCTCCACTTT
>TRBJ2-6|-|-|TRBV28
CASRPQGSGANVLTF
TGTGCCAGCAGGCCACAGGGTTCTGGGGCCAACGTCCTGACTTTC
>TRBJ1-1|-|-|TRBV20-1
CSAPDRAGAFF
TGCAGTGCCCCTGACCGGGCCGGAGCTTTCTTT
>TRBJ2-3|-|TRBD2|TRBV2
CASSGSSGGTDTQYF
TGTGCCAGCAGTGGATCTAGCGGGGGCACAGATACGCAGTATTTT
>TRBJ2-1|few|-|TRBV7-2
CASSLDLGATYNEQFF
TGTGCCAGCAGCTTAGATTTAGGGGCCACCTACAATGAGCAGTTCTTC
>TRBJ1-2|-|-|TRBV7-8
CASSPGRRQSPQTNYGYTF
TGTGCCAGCAGCCCGGGTCGGCGGCAGTCCCCACAAACTAACTATGGCTACACCTTC
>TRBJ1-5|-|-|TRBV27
CASSLGGADQPQHF
TGTGCCAGCAGTTTGGGGGGCGCGGATCAGCCCCAGCATTTT
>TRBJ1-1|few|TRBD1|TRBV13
CASSSLRRGRETEAFF
TGTGCCAGCAGCTCCCTCCGAAGGGGGCGTGAAACTGAAGCTTTCTTT
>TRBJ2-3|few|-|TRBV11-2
CASSTRLSTDTQYF
TGTGCCAGCAGCACCAGGCTTAGCACAGATACGCAGTATTTT
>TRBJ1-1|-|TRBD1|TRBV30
CAWRNPNRGQGAFF
TGTGCCTGGAGAAACCCGAACAGGGGACAGGGTGCTTTCTTT
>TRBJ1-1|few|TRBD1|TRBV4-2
CASSQDIRDSYNTEAFF
TGTGCCAGCAGCCAAGATATCCGGGACAGCTACAACACTGAAGCTTTCTTT
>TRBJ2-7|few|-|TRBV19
CASSRGQYSYEQYF
TGTGCCAGTAGTAGAGGACAGTATTCCTACGAGCAGTACTTC
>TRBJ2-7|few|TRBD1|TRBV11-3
CASSPHGTAEYEQYF
TGTGCCAGCAGCCCCCACGGGACAGCGGAATACGAGCAGTACTTC
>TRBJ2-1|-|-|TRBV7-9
CASSLDLAGEQFF
TGTGCCAGCAGCTTAGATTTGGCGGGTGAGCAGTTCTTC
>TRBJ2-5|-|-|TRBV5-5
CASSLYGRERQETQYF
TGTGCCAGCAGCTTGTATGGCAGGGAAAGACAAGAGACCCAGTACTTC
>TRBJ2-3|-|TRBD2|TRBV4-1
CASSRFSGSFTDTQYF
TGCGCCAGCAGCCGGTTTAGCGGGTCCTTCACAGATACGCAGTATTTT
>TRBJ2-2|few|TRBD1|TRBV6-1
CASRRTGLNTGELFF
TGTGCCAGCAGGAGGACAGGGCTGAACACCGGGGAGCTGTTTTTT
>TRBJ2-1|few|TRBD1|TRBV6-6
CASSYQTGAIEQFF
TGTGCCAGCAGTTACCAAACAGGGGCCATTGAGCAGTTCTTC
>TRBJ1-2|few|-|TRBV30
CAWSGRDNYGYTF
TGTGCCTGGAGTGGCCGGGACAACTATGGCTACACCTTC
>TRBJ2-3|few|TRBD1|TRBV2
CASNGQGTDTQYF
TGTGCCAGCAACGGACAGGGCACAGATACGCAGTATTTT
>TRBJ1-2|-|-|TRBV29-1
CSVHGQYYGYTF
TGCAGCGTCCACGGCCAGTACTATGGCTACACCTTC
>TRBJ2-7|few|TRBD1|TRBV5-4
CASSLGQGAYEQYF
TGTGCCAGCAGCTTGGGACAGGGGGCCTACGAGCAGTACTTC
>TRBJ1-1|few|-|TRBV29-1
CSGLDRGHTEAFF
TGCAGCGGCCTGGACAGAGGACACACTGAAGCTTTCTTT
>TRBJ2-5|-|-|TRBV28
CASSLRETQYF
TGTGCCAGCAGTTTACGAGAGACCCAGTACTTC
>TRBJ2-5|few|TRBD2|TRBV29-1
CSGGSGGWGETQYF
TGCAGCGGTGGGAGCGGGGGATGGGGGGAGACCCAGTACTTC
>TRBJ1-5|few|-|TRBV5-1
CASSLVPGDQPQHF
TGCGCCAGCAGCTTGGTTCCCGGGGACCAGCCCCAGCATTTT
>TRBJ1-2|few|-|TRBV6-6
CASVRIRDRYGYTF
TGTGCCAGCGTCAGAATCAGGGATAGATATGGCTACACCTTC
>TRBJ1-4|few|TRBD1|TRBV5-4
CASSLEGADEKLFF
TGTGCCAGCAGCTTGGAGGGGGCGGATGAAAAACTGTTTTTT
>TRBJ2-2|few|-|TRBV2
CASSEWDMNTGELFF
TGTGCCAGCAGTGAGTGGGACATGAACACCGGGGAGCTGTTTTTT
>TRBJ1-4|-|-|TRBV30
CAWSPSEKLFF
TGTGCCTGGAGTCCCTCTGAAAAACTGTTTTTT
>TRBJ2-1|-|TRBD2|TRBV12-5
CASGLVPWTSGGAGNEQFF
TGTGCTAGTGGTTTGGTCCCCTGGACTAGCGGGGGGGCAGGCAATGAGCAGTTCTTC
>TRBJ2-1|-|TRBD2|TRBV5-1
CASIPLAGVGNEQFF
TGCGCCAGCATCCCCCTAGCGGGGGTAGGCAATGAGCAGTTCTTC
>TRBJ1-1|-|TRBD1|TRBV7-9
CASSFTGETTEAFF
TGTGCCAGCAGCTTCACAGGGGAGACCACTGAAGCTTTCTTT
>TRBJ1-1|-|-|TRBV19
CASSPREPNTEAFF
TGTGCCAGTAGTCCCAGGGAACCGAACACTGAAGCTTTCTTT
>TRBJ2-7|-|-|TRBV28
CASRPTGPYEQYF
TGTGCCAGCAGACCGACAGGACCCTACGAGCAGTACTTC
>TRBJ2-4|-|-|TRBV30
CAWSPQQAKNIQYF
TGTGCCTGGAGCCCGCAGCAAGCCAAAAACATTCAGTACTTC
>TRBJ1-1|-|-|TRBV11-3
CASRAMGTEAFF
TGTGCCAGCAGGGCTATGGGCACTGAAGCTTTCTTT
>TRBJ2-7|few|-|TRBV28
CASTTLGAGSAYEQYF
TGTGCCAGCACCACTTTGGGGGCAGGATCAGCCTACGAGCAGTACTTC
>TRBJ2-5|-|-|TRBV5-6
CASSLDRGIGPQETQYF
TGTGCCAGCAGCTTGGATAGGGGGATCGGCCCTCAAGAGACCCAGTACTTC
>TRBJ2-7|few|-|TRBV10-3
CAISETDPAYEQYF
TGTGCCATCAGTGAGACGGACCCCGCCTACGAGCAGTACTTC
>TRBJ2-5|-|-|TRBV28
CASSLQGYRETQYF
TGTGCCAGCAGTTTACAGGGGTACCGAGAGACCCAGTACTTC
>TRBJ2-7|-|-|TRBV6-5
CASSYSIGSSSYEQYF
TGTGCCAGCAGTTACTCGATCGGGAGCAGCTCCTACGAGCAGTACTTC
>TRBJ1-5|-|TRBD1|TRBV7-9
CASSSGQPSNQPQHF
TGTGCCAGCAGCTCGGGACAGCCTAGCAATCAGCCCCAGCATTTT
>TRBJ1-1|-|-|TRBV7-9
CASSFTGRTEAFF
TGTGCCAGCAGCTTCACAGGGAGGACTGAAGCTTTCTTT
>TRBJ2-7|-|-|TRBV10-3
CAIRDTDSYEQYF
TGTGCCATCCGGGACACGGACTCCTACGAGCAGTACTTC
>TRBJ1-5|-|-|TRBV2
CASSLSFSNQPQHF
TGTGCCAGCAGTTTATCATTTAGCAATCAGCCCCAGCATTTT
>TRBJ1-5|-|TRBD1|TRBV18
CASSSDRVVIGAQHF
TGTGCCAGCTCGTCAGACAGGGTTGTGATTGGGGCCCAGCATTTT
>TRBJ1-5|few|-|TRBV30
CAWSVPGLSNQPQHF
TGTGCCTGGAGTGTACCGGGGCTTAGCAATCAGCCCCAGCATTTT
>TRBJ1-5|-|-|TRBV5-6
CASSSRGSNQPQHF
TGTGCCAGCAGCTCACGGGGCAGCAATCAGCCCCAGCATTTT
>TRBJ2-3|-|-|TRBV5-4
CASSLYLHGVTDTQYF
TGTGCCAGCAGCTTGTATCTCCATGGGGTCACAGATACGCAGTATTTT